This is a list of T cell receptor beta chains from one sample in a study of blood T cell repertoires in COVID-19. The protocol was immunoSEQ multiplex PCR, while the TCRdb copy is restricted to in-frame clones and leaves out a portion. Among roughly 52,000 clones, 86% were seen once, and the ten largest hold 20% to 25%. Material for sequencing was peripheral blood. These receptors were obtained from a woman aged 80 or over with acute or convalescent COVID-19. Both conserved end residues are part of each CDR3. D genes are given only for firm matches. Some rows mark clone size as missing; the rest say once, few, many or name a class of expanded clone.

CDR3aa | CDR3nt | abundance | j_gene | d_gene | v_gene
CASNRGATDTQYF | TGCGCCAGCAACAGGGGGGCGACAGATACGCAGTATTTT | - | TRBJ2-3 | TRBD1 | TRBV5-1
CASSDPGQGLLTNTIYF | TGTGCCAGCAGTGACCCGGGACAGGGGCTCCTCACAAACACCATATATTTT | - | TRBJ1-3 | TRBD1 | TRBV28
CSARQVLYNEQFF | TGCAGCGCGCGACAGGTTCTTTACAATGAGCAGTTCTTC | - | TRBJ2-1 | - | TRBV29-1
CASSISLTGLPGYTF | TGTGCCAGTAGTATCTCCTTGACAGGGCTACCTGGCTACACCTTC | few | TRBJ1-2 | TRBD1 | TRBV19
CASSFQGALNSPLHF | TGTGCCAGCAGCTTTCAGGGTGCATTAAATTCACCCCTCCACTTT | - | TRBJ1-6 | - | TRBV14
CASSIGGGTDTQYF | TGTGCCAGTAGTATTGGGGGGGGCACAGATACGCAGTATTTT | - | TRBJ2-3 | TRBD2 | TRBV19
CASSQAQAGWETQYF | TGCGCCAGCAGCCAAGCACAAGCGGGGTGGGAGACCCAGTACTTC | - | TRBJ2-5 | TRBD2 | TRBV4-1
CASRSLVAGDPEAHYNEQFF | TGTGCAAGTCGCTCATTGGTAGCGGGGGACCCGGAGGCTCACTACAATGAGCAGTTCTTC | - | TRBJ2-1 | - | TRBV12-2
CASSLARVAEAFF | TGTGCCAGCAGTTTAGCGAGGGTCGCTGAAGCTTTCTTT | - | TRBJ1-1 | - | TRBV12-3/TRBV12-4
CASRTTAPPGELFF | TGTGCCAGCAGGACGACAGCCCCCCCCGGGGAGCTGTTTTTT | - | TRBJ2-2 | - | TRBV27
CASSPGQVSSYEQYF | TGCGCCAGCAGCCCGGGACAGGTAAGCTCCTACGAGCAGTACTTC | - | TRBJ2-7 | TRBD1 | TRBV5-1
CATGTTYNEQFF | TGTGCCACCGGGACAACCTACAATGAGCAGTTCTTC | - | TRBJ2-1 | - | TRBV15
CSVSSPQGVTQYF | TGCAGCGTTTCCTCCCCCCAGGGTGTAACCCAGTACTTC | - | TRBJ2-5 | - | TRBV29-1
CASSSMGQQWETQYF | TGTGCCAGCAGTTCCATGGGACAGCAGTGGGAGACCCAGTACTTC | - | TRBJ2-5 | TRBD1 | TRBV6-5
CASSATGVNGYTF | TGTGCCAGCAGCGCTACAGGGGTGAATGGCTACACCTTC | - | TRBJ1-2 | - | TRBV21-1
CASSLIKNTEAFF | TGTGCCAGCAGCTTGATTAAGAACACTGAAGCTTTCTTT | - | TRBJ1-1 | - | TRBV5-6
CASSRSGGGIVKNIQYF | TGCGCCAGCAGCCGGTCGGGCGGGGGTATAGTCAAAAACATTCAGTACTTC | - | TRBJ2-4 | TRBD2 | TRBV4-1
CASSLATGLWNTEAFF | TGTGCCAGCAGCTTGGCCACAGGATTATGGAACACTGAAGCTTTCTTT | - | TRBJ1-1 | - | TRBV5-6
CASSLNLQNNQPQHF | TGTGCCAGCAGCTTGAATCTACAGAACAATCAGCCCCAGCATTTT | - | TRBJ1-5 | - | TRBV5-6
CASSHRYYKGNQPQHF | TGTGCCAGCAGTCACAGGTACTACAAAGGCAATCAGCCCCAGCATTTT | - | TRBJ1-5 | - | TRBV28
CASSLGANTGELFF | TGCGCCAGCAGCTTGGGGGCAAACACCGGGGAGCTGTTTTTT | - | TRBJ2-2 | - | TRBV5-1
CASSWARGLGETQYF | TGTGCCAGCAGCTGGGCGAGGGGGCTCGGGGAGACCCAGTACTTC | once | TRBJ2-5 | TRBD1 | TRBV5-6
CATSRVVTGGGYTF | TGTGCCACCAGCAGAGTCGTGACAGGGGGTGGCTACACCTTC | - | TRBJ1-2 | TRBD1 | TRBV15
CASSESTAGDSKAFF | TGTGCCAGCAGTGAATCTACCGCCGGGGATTCCAAGGCTTTCTTT | - | TRBJ1-1 | - | TRBV6-1
CASSLDRLYGYTF | TGTGCCAGCAGTTTAGACAGACTCTATGGCTACACCTTC | - | TRBJ1-2 | - | TRBV27
CASSLFLLPRNNTGNTIYF | TGTGCCAGCAGTTTATTTCTCCTTCCCAGAAACAACACTGGAAACACCATATATTTT | - | TRBJ1-3 | - | TRBV28
CASSQEQGHGTDTQYF | TGTGCCAGCAGCCAAGAGCAGGGGCATGGGACAGATACGCAGTATTTT | - | TRBJ2-3 | - | TRBV3-1/TRBV3-2
CASSLGQYNSPLHF | TGTGCCAGCAGCTTGGGACAGTATAATTCACCCCTCCACTTT | few | TRBJ1-6 | TRBD1 | TRBV11-3
CASSSDTTGELFF | TGTGCCAGCAGCTCGGACACCACCGGGGAGCTGTTTTTT | - | TRBJ2-2 | - | TRBV5-6
CASSSGQGITDYTF | TGTGCCAGCAGCTCCGGACAGGGAATCACAGACTACACCTTC | - | TRBJ1-2 | TRBD1 | TRBV7-3
CASSPRQFSPLHF | TGTGCCAGCAGCCCACGACAGTTTTCACCCCTCCACTTT | - | TRBJ1-6 | - | TRBV3-1/TRBV3-2
CASSFVRGDGELFF | TGCGCCAGCAGCTTCGTGCGGGGGGACGGGGAGCTGTTTTTT | - | TRBJ2-2 | TRBD2 | TRBV5-1
CASRPTGDGGYTF | TGCGCCAGCAGACCGACAGGGGACGGAGGCTACACCTTC | few | TRBJ1-2 | TRBD1 | TRBV5-1
CASRESSGRTEAFF | TGTGCCAGCAGGGAGTCTTCAGGGAGGACTGAAGCTTTCTTT | - | TRBJ1-1 | - | TRBV2
CASSQPGNHKEKLFF | TGTGCCAGCAGTCAACCAGGGAATCACAAGGAAAAACTGTTTTTT | many | TRBJ1-4 | - | TRBV6-6
CATSDPGTGTSYEQYF | TGTGCCACCAGTGACCCCGGGACAGGGACTTCCTACGAGCAGTACTTC | - | TRBJ2-7 | TRBD1 | TRBV24-1
CASSIDRGGYTF | TGTGCCAGTAGTATAGACAGAGGTGGCTACACCTTC | once | TRBJ1-2 | - | TRBV19
CASSVARGTGSPLHF | TGTGCCAGCAGCGTAGCAAGAGGGACAGGCTCACCCCTCCACTTT | - | TRBJ1-6 | TRBD1 | TRBV11-3
CASSLGAGGLGETQYF | TGTGCCAGCAGCTTGGGAGCGGGAGGCCTCGGGGAGACCCAGTACTTC | - | TRBJ2-5 | TRBD2 | TRBV5-4
CASSIGGSSYEQYF | TGTGCCAGTAGTATAGGAGGGAGCTCCTACGAGCAGTACTTC | - | TRBJ2-7 | - | TRBV19
CASSLGLGGRETQYF | TGTGCCAGCAGCTTAGGTCTAGGGGGCCGAGAGACCCAGTACTTC | - | TRBJ2-5 | TRBD1 | TRBV7-9
CASSFPVRGTEAFF | TGTGCCAGCAGTTTTCCGGTTAGGGGCACTGAAGCTTTCTTT | - | TRBJ1-1 | - | TRBV28
CASSSGQGNQPQHF | TGTGCCAGCAGTTCAGGACAGGGTAATCAGCCCCAGCATTTT | - | TRBJ1-5 | TRBD1 | TRBV28
CASSFGESEAFF | TGCGCCAGCAGCTTCGGAGAATCTGAAGCTTTCTTT | - | TRBJ1-1 | - | TRBV5-1
CASSQEGAGATSYNEQFF | TGTGCCAGCAGCCAAGAGGGGGCGGGAGCGACCTCCTACAATGAGCAGTTCTTC | - | TRBJ2-1 | - | TRBV14
CAISERNGGAGYGYTF | TGTGCCATCAGTGAGAGAAATGGGGGCGCAGGCTATGGCTACACCTTC | - | TRBJ1-2 | - | TRBV10-3
CASTFLTGELFF | TGTGCCAGTACGTTCCTTACCGGGGAGCTGTTTTTT | few | TRBJ2-2 | - | TRBV19
CASSLDVVNYGYTF | TGCGCCAGCAGCTTGGATGTCGTAAACTATGGCTACACCTTC | few | TRBJ1-2 | - | TRBV5-1
CASSQVPAGRNYGYTF | TGTGCCAGCAGCCAAGTCCCCGCAGGGCGTAACTATGGCTACACCTTC | - | TRBJ1-2 | - | TRBV3-1/TRBV3-2
CATSEGTGGTQETQYF | TGTGCCACCAGTGAGGGGACAGGGGGGACACAAGAGACCCAGTACTTC | - | TRBJ2-5 | TRBD1 | TRBV24-1
CASSPPITQLETKNIQYF | TGTGCCAGCTCACCACCGATCACGCAACTTGAGACCAAAAACATTCAGTACTTC | - | TRBJ2-4 | - | TRBV18
CASSQQQGVRDTQYF | TGTGCCAGCAGTCAGCAACAGGGGGTAAGAGATACGCAGTATTTT | - | TRBJ2-3 | TRBD1 | TRBV6-5
CASSGGQGEEKLFF | TGTGCCAGCAGCGGGGGACAGGGCGAAGAAAAACTGTTTTTT | - | TRBJ1-4 | TRBD1 | TRBV9
CASSGDRNQPQHF | TGTGCCAGTAGTGGAGACAGAAATCAGCCCCAGCATTTT | once | TRBJ1-5 | - | TRBV19
CASSLGPGKGQPQHF | TGCGCCAGCAGCTTGGGTCCAGGGAAAGGTCAGCCCCAGCATTTT | - | TRBJ1-5 | - | TRBV5-1
CASRSSYNSPLHF | TGTGCCAGCAGGAGCTCCTATAATTCACCCCTCCACTTT | - | TRBJ1-6 | - | TRBV12-3/TRBV12-4